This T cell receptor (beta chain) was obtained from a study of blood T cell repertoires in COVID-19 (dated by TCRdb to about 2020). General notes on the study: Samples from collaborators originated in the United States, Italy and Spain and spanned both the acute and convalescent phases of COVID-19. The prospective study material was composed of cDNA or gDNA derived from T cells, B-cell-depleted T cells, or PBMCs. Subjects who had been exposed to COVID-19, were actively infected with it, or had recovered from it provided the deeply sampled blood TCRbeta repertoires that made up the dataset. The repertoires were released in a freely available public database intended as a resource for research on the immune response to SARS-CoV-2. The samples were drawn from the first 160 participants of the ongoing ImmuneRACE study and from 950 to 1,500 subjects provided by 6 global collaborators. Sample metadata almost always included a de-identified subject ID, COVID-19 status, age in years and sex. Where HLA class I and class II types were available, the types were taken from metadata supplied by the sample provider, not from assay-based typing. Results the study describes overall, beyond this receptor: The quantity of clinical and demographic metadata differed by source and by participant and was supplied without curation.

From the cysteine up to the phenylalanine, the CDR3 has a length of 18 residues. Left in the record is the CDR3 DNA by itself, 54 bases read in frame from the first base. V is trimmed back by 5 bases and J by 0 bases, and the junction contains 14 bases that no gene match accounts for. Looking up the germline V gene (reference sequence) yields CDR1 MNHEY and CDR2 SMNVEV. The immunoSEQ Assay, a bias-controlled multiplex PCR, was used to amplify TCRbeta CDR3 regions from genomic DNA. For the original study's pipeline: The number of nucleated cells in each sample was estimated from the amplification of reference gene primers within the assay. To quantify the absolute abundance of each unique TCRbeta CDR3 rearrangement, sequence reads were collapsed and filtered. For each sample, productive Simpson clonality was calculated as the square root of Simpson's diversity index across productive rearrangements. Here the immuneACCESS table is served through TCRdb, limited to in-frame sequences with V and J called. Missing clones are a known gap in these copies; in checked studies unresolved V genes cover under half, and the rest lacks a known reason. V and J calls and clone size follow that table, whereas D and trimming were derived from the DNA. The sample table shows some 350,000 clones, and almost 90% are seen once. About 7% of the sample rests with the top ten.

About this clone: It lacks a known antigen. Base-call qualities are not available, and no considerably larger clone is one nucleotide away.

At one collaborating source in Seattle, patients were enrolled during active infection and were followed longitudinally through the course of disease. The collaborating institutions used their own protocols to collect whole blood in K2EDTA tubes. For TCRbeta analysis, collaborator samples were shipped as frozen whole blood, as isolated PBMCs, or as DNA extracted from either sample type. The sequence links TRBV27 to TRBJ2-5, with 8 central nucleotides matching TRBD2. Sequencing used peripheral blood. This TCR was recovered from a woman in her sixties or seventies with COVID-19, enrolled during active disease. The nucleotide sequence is TGTGCCAGCAGTCCCCGGTGGGGTTCGGGGGGGAACCAAGAGACCCAGTACTTC. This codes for CASSPRWGSGGNQETQYF.